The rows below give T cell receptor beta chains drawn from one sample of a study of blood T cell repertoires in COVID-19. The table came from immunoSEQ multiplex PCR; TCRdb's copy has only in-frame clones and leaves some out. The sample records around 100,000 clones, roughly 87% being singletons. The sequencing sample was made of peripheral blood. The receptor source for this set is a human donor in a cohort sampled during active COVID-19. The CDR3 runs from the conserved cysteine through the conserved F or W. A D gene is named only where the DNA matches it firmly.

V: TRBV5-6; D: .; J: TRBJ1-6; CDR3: CASSFRGSYNSPLHF
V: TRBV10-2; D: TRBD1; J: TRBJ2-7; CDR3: CASSYQGEGTSEQYF
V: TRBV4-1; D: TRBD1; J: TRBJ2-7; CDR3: CASSQTPDRGSYEQYF
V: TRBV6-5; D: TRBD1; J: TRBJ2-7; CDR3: CASSSPGQEFSEQYF
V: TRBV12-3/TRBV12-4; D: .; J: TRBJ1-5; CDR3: CASSFRYDQPQHF
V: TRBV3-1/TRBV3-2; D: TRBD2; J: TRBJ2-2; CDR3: CASSRQTSGGVNTGELFF
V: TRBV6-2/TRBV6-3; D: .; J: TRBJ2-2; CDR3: CASSNTRSGELFF
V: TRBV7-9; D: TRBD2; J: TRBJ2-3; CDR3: CASSLVLAGGHDTQYF
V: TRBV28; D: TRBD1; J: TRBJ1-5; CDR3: CASKDRVSNQPQHF
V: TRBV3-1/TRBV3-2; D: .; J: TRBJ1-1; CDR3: CASSEGRTAQNTEAFF
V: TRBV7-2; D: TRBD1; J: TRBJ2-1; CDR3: CASSLVGRGINEQFF
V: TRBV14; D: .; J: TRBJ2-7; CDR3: CASSQGAGAPYEQYF
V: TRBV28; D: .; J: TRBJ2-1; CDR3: CASSSVGNANEQFF
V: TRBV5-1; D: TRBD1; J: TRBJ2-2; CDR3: CASSLGATGTGELFF
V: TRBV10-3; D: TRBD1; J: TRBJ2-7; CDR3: CAISPSRDRVIYEQYF
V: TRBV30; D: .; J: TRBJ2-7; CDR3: CAWSAGVSYEQYF
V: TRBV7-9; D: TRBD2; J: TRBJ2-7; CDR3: CASSMGTSGSLIYF
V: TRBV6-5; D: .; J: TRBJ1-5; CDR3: CASSYSAGRGQPQHF
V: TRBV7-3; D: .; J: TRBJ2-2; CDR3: CASSPGHPTGELFF
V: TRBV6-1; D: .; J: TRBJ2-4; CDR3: CASSAGTADDLAKNIQYF
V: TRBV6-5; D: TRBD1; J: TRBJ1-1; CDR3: CASRRTGQGYTEAFF
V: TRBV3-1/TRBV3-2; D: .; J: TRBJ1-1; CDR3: CASSQDEETGGNTEAFF
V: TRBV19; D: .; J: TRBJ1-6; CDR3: CASTDRSSYNSPLHF
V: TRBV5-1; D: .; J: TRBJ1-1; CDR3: CASSLDRANTEAFF
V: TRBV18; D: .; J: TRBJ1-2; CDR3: CASSITATPNYGYTF
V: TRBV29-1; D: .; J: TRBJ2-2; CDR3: CSVENPANTGELFF
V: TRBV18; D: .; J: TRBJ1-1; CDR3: CASSLSGGDSNTEAFF
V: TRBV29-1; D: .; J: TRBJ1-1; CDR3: CSAAVQGTEAFF
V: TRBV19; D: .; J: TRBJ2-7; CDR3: CASSLHRFPSSYEQYF
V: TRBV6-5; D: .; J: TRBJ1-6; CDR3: CASSTGLNSPLHF
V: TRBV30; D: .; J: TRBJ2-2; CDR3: CAWSVSTDTGELFF
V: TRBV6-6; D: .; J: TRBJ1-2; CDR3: CASSPGSDYGYTF
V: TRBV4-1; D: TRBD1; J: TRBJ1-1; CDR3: CASSPRQGTPNTEAFF
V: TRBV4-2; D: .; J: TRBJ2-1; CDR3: CASSQKPRDGNEQFF
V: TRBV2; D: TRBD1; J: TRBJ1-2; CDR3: CASSRGTGGLVYGYTF
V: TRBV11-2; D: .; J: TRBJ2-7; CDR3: CASSFRAGIYEQYF
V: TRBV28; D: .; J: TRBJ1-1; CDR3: CASSFLGATEAFF
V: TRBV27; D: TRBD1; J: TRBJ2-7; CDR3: CASSLGTGYEQYF
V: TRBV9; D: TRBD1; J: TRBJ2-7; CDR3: CASSVERETGDLEQYF
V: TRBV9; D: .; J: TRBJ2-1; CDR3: CASSRTVRYNEQFF
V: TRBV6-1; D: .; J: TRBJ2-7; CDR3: CASSEALGQTFYEQYF
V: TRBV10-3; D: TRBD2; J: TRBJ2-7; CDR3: CAIRASGGYYEQYF
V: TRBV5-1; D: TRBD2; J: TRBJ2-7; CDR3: CASSSGTSGGAYEQYF
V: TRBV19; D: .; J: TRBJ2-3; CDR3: CASMAGDPTDTQYF
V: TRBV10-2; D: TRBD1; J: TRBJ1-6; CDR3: CATRQGQRNSPLHF
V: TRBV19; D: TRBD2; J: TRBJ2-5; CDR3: CASSNSGGRTQYF
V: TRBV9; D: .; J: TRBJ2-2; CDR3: CASSVRGDSNTGELFF
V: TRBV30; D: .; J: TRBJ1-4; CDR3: CAWVNGTSGKLFF
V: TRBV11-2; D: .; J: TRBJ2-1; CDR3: CASSPIRGNSYNEQFF
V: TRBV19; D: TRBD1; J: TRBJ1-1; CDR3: CAIQVGGEAFF
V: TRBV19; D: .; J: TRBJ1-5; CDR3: CASSIGYGQPQHF